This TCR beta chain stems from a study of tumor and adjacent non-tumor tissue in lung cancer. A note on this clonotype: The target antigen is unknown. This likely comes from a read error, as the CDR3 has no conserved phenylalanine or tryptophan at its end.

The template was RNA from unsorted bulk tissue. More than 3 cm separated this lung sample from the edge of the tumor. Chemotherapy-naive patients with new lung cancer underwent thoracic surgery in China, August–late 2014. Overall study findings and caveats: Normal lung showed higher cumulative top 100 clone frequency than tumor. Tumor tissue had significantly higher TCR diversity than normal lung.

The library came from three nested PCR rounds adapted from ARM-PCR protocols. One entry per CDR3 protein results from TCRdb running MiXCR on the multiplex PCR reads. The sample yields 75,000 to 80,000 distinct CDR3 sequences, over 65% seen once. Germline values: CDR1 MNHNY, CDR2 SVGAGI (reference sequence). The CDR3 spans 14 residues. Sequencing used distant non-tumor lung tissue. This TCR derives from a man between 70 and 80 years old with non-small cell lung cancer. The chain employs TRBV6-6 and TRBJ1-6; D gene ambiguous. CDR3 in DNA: TGTGCCAGCAGCCGTCCAGAGGGTAATTCACACCTCCACTAT. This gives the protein CASSRPEGNSHLHY.